Listed below are T cell receptor beta chains from one sample, sequenced in a study of blood T cell repertoires in COVID-19. This table comes from immunoSEQ multiplex PCR, and its TCRdb copy is limited to in-frame clones, with some not included. The table has 130,000 to 150,000 clones, roughly 80% seen once; the top ten hold 3.5%. The material sequenced was peripheral blood. The receptors originated from a man aged 65 to 85 who had recovered from COVID-19. The CDR3 runs from the conserved cysteine through the conserved F or W. D genes are given only for firm matches. Not every row has a clone size; where given, it reads once, few, many or a size class.

D,V,J,length,size,CDR3,DNA
.,TRBV7-9,TRBJ2-6,14,.,CASSLGAGANVLTF,TGTGCCAGCAGCTTAGGCGCTGGGGCCAACGTCCTGACTTTC
TRBD2,TRBV10-1,TRBJ2-3,16,.,CASSDPAGGQTDTQYF,TGCGCCAGCAGTGACCCAGCGGGAGGACAAACAGATACGCAGTATTTT
.,TRBV5-6,TRBJ2-7,11,.,CASSRRREQYF,TGTGCCAGCAGCAGGAGGCGCGAGCAGTACTTC
TRBD1,TRBV5-5,TRBJ1-1,17,.,CASSLDGTGGLVTEAFF,TGTGCCAGCAGCTTGGATGGGACAGGGGGTTTGGTCACTGAAGCTTTCTTT
.,TRBV20-1,TRBJ1-1,11,many,CSVVLDTEAFF,TGCAGTGTTGTACTTGACACTGAAGCTTTCTTT
TRBD1,TRBV19,TRBJ2-3,13,.,CASSTGQGDTQYF,TGTGCCAGTAGTACAGGACAGGGGGATACGCAGTATTTT
TRBD1,TRBV5-4,TRBJ2-5,16,once,CASSLEGQGGLETQYF,TGTGCCAGCAGCTTGGAGGGACAGGGCGGTTTGGAGACCCAGTACTTC
.,TRBV30,TRBJ2-7,13,.,CAWSLGGMVEQYF,TGTGCCTGGAGCTTGGGAGGAATGGTCGAGCAGTACTTC
TRBD1,TRBV7-7,TRBJ2-5,13,.,CASSPTGVETQYF,TGTGCCAGCAGCCCGACAGGGGTAGAGACCCAGTACTTC
TRBD1,TRBV11-2,TRBJ2-2,16,.,CASSLAGQGFHGELFF,TGTGCCAGCAGCTTAGCGGGACAGGGGTTTCACGGGGAGCTGTTTTTT
TRBD2,TRBV15,TRBJ2-7,16,.,CATSAGTSLLNHEQYF,TGTGCCACCAGCGCCGGGACTAGCCTCCTTAACCACGAGCAGTACTTC
.,TRBV27,TRBJ2-1,15,.,CASSSTSPHYNEQFF,TGTGCCAGCAGTTCCACTAGCCCTCATTACAATGAGCAGTTCTTC
TRBD1,TRBV28,TRBJ1-1,16,.,CASSYPLEGGNTEAFF,TGTGCCAGCAGTTATCCTCTTGAAGGGGGCAACACTGAAGCTTTCTTT
.,TRBV19,TRBJ1-5,15,.,CASSTRGQGNQPQHF,TGTGCCAGTAGTACCCGAGGGCAGGGCAATCAGCCCCAGCATTTT
.,TRBV6-5,TRBJ1-2,13,.,CASSYGQNYGYTF,TGTGCCAGCAGTTACGGGCAGAACTATGGCTACACCTTC
TRBD2,TRBV2,TRBJ2-2,15,.,CASRLRDYPTGELFF,TGTGCCAGCAGGCTAAGGGACTATCCCACCGGGGAGCTGTTTTTT
.,TRBV5-1,TRBJ1-6,15,.,CASSTTGPYNSPLHF,TGCGCCAGCAGCACCACAGGCCCTTATAATTCACCCCTCCACTTT
TRBD1,TRBV19,TRBJ1-2,13,once,CASSTGGIRGYTF,TGTGCCAGTAGCACAGGGGGTATTAGGGGCTACACCTTC
TRBD2,TRBV5-4,TRBJ2-5,15,.,CASSLELAEQETQYF,TGTGCCAGCAGCTTGGAACTAGCGGAACAAGAGACCCAGTACTTC
.,TRBV3-1/TRBV3-2,TRBJ2-1,12,.,CASSQDFGEQFF,TGTGCCAGCAGCCAAGATTTCGGTGAGCAGTTCTTC
.,TRBV5-1,TRBJ2-7,16,.,CASRPRGFLQTYEQYF,TGCGCCAGCAGGCCCAGGGGTTTCCTCCAAACTTACGAGCAGTACTTC
.,TRBV27,TRBJ1-4,14,.,CASSSGGRREKLFF,TGTGCCAGCAGTTCGGGGGGGCGCCGCGAAAAACTGTTTTTT
TRBD2,TRBV24-1,TRBJ2-2,19,.,CATSDHRTSGVIGLGELFF,TGTGCCACCAGTGATCATCGGACTAGCGGCGTTATTGGACTCGGGGAGCTGTTTTTT
.,TRBV6-5,TRBJ1-5,14,.,CASTTRDPNQPQHF,TGTGCCAGTACGACGCGGGATCCAAATCAGCCCCAGCATTTT
.,TRBV10-3,TRBJ2-3,15,.,CAINRQGSNTDTQYF,TGTGCCATCAATCGTCAGGGGTCCAACACAGATACGCAGTATTTT
.,TRBV11-2,TRBJ2-1,17,once,CASSLFAGRGAGYEQFF,TGTGCCAGCAGCTTATTTGCTGGTCGGGGGGCAGGTTATGAGCAGTTCTTC
TRBD2,TRBV9,TRBJ2-7,15,.,CASSVHSGPSYEQYF,TGTGCCAGCAGCGTTCATAGCGGGCCCTCCTACGAGCAGTACTTC
TRBD1,TRBV2,TRBJ2-7,16,.,CAGIPGTGLLGYEQYF,TGTGCCGGGATCCCCGGGACAGGGTTGCTCGGCTACGAGCAGTACTTC
TRBD2,TRBV5-6,TRBJ2-5,16,.,CASSLGTSGRQETQYF,TGTGCCAGCAGCTTGGGGACTAGCGGGAGGCAAGAGACCCAGTACTTC
TRBD1,TRBV15,TRBJ2-3,16,.,CATSRVKGGGTDTQYF,TGTGCCACCAGCAGAGTAAAAGGGGGCGGCACAGATACGCAGTATTTT
TRBD2,TRBV7-6,TRBJ2-1,15,.,CASGKTSGRSNEQFF,TGTGCCAGCGGCAAAACTAGCGGGAGGTCAAATGAGCAGTTCTTC
.,TRBV2,TRBJ1-2,14,few,CASSEAKGSYGYTF,TGTGCCAGCAGTGAAGCAAAGGGGTCCTATGGCTACACCTTC
.,TRBV4-3,TRBJ2-2,16,.,CASSQDPGTNTGELFF,TGCGCCAGCAGCCAAGACCCCGGGACGAACACCGGGGAGCTGTTTTTT
TRBD2,TRBV9,TRBJ2-7,15,.,CASSVTSGPSYEQYF,TGTGCCAGCAGCGTAACTAGCGGGCCCTCCTACGAGCAGTACTTC
.,TRBV27,TRBJ2-7,16,.,CASSRFPTGSSYEQYF,TGTGCCAGCAGTCGTTTCCCTACCGGGAGCTCCTACGAGCAGTACTTC
.,TRBV19,TRBJ1-5,15,.,CASRFQGLRDQPQHF,TGTGCCAGTAGGTTCCAGGGGTTAAGGGATCAGCCCCAGCATTTT
.,TRBV29-1,TRBJ2-7,13,once,CSVPGASFYEQYF,TGCAGCGTGCCAGGGGCCTCGTTCTACGAGCAGTACTTC
.,TRBV18,TRBJ1-6,16,.,CASSDGPQGSNSPLHF,TGTGCCAGCTCGGATGGACCCCAGGGCAGTAATTCACCCCTCCACTTT
TRBD1,TRBV5-6,TRBJ2-2,15,.,CASSTGQGGAGELFF,TGTGCCAGCAGCACTGGACAGGGTGGGGCCGGGGAGCTGTTTTTT